The sequence of this T cell receptor beta chain was determined in a study of radiotherapy plus CTLA-4 blockade in lung cancer. Study summary: Objective responses emerged in around 18% of patients, and roughly 30% attained disease control. General observations from the study: In blood, early T cell clone dynamics reportedly predicted response best, together with interferon-beta.

The V gene lost 2 bases and the J gene lost 4 bases, with 8 bases spanning the gap. The CDR3 has 13 amino acids. Per germline, CDR1 SGHTA and CDR2 FQGNSA. As regards this clone: Antigen specificity is unknown.

Profiled with immunoSEQ multiplex PCR; TCRdb holds only in-frame clones, not every one. The table records around 18,000 clones, about 83% of them present only once. V usage is TRBV7-2 and J usage is TRBJ1-1; D is uncertain. Sample: peripheral blood, taken from a patient treated with radiotherapy plus ipilimumab. The TCR was taken from a human donor with non-small cell lung cancer whose response to radiotherapy plus ipilimumab could not be evaluated. CDR3 in amino acids: CASSLYESTEAFF. The CDR3 region has the DNA TGTGCCAGCAGCTTATATGAGAGCACTGAAGCTTTCTTT.